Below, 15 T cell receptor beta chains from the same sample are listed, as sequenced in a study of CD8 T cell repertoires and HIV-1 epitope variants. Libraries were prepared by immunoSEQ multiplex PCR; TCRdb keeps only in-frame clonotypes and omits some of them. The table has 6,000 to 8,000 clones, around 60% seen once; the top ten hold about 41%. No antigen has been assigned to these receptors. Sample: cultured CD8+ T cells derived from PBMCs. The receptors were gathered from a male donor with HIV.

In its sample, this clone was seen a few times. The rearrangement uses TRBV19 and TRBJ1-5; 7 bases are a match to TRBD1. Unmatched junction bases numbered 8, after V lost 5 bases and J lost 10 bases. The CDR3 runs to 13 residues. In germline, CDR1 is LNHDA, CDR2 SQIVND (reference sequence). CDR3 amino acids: CASSAGTAFPQHF. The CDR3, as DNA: TGTGCCAGTAGTGCCGGGACAGCTTTTCCCCAGCATTTT.

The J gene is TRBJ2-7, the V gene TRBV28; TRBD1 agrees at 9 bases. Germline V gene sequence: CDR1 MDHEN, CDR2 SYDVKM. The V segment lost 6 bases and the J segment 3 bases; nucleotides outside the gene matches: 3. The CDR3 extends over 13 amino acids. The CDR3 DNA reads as TGTGCCAGCAGCTGGGGACAGGGCTACGAGCAGTACTTC. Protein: CASSWGQGYEQYF.

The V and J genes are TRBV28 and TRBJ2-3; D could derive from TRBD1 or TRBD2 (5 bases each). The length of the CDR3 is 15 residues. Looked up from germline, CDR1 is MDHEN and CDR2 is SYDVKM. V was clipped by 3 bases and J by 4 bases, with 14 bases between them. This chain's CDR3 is CASSFAREISDTQYF. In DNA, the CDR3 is TGTGCCAGCAGTTTCGCCAGGGAGATCTCAGATACGCAGTATTTT.

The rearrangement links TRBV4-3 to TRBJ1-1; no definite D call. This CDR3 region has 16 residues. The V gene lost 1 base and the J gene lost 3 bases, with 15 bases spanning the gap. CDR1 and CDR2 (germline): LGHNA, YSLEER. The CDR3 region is CASSQGSGGFYTEAFF. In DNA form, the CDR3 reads TGCGCCAGCAGCCAAGGGTCGGGTGGATTTTACACTGAAGCTTTCTTT.

The CDR3 region has the DNA TGTGCCATCAGTCATAGCGGGGGGGCAGATACGCAGTATTTT. Protein: CAISHSGGADTQYF. The chain carries TRBV10-3 and TRBJ2-3; 11 bases agree with TRBD2. There are 14 residues in the CDR3. Losses at the gene ends were 5 bases for V and 4 bases for J; bases not matched to a gene: 2. Germline V CDR1 and CDR2: ENHRY, SYGVKD.

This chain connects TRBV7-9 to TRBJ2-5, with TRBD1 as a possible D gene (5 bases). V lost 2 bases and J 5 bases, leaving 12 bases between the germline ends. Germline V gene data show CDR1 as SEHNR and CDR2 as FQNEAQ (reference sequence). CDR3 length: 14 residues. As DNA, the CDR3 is TGTGCCAGCAGCTTACAGGGTCGTGGGGAGACCCAGTACTTC. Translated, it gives CASSLQGRGETQYF. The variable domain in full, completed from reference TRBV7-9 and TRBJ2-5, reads DTGVSQNPRHKITKRGQNVTFRCDPISEHNRLYWYRQTLGQGPEFLTYFQNEAQLEKSRLLSDRFSAERPKGSFSTLEIQRTEQGDSAMYLCASSLQGRGETQYFGPGTRLLVL.

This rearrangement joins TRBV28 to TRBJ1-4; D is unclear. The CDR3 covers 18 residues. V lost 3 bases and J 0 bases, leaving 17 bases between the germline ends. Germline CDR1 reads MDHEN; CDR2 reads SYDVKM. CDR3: CASSLSVSEDATNEKLFF. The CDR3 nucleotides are TGTGCCAGCAGTTTGTCAGTTTCTGAGGATGCAACTAATGAAAAACTGTTTTTT. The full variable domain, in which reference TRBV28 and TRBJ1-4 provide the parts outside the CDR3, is DVKVTQSSRYLVKRTGEKVFLECVQDMDHENMFWYRQDPGLGLRLIYFSYDVKMKEKGDIPEGYSVSREKKERFSLILESASTNQTSMYLCASSLSVSEDATNEKLFFGSGTQLSVL.

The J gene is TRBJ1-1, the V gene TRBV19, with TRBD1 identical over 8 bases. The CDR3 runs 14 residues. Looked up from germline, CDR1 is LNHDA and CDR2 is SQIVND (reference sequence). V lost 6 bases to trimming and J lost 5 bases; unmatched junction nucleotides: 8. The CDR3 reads CASRLQGVGTEAFF. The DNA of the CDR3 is TGTGCCAGTAGGTTACAGGGGGTGGGTACTGAAGCTTTCTTT. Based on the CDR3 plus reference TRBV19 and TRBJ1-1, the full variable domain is DGGITQSPKYLFRKEGQNVTLSCEQNLNHDAMYWYRQDPGQGLRLIYYSQIVNDFQKGDIAEGYSVSREKKESFPLTVTSAQKNPTAFYLCASRLQGVGTEAFFGQGTRLTVV.

CDR3 in amino acids: CASSLTSTSGGPSGEQYF. The CDR3 DNA reads as TGTGCCAGCAGTCTCACATCGACTAGCGGGGGGCCTTCTGGCGAGCAGTACTTC. The chain links TRBV11-1 to TRBJ2-7, with 13 bases lining up with TRBD2. The germline V gene has CDR1 SGHAT and CDR2 FQDESV (reference sequence). V lost 6 bases and J lost 6; bases outside the gene matches: 17. The CDR3 sequence is 18 residues long.

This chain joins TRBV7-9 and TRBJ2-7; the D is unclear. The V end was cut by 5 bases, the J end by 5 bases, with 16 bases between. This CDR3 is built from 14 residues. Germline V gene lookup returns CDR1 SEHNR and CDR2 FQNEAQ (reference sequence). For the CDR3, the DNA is TGTGCCAGCAGCCCCAGAGGTGTCTTGGACGAGCAGTACTTC. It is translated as CASSPRGVLDEQYF.

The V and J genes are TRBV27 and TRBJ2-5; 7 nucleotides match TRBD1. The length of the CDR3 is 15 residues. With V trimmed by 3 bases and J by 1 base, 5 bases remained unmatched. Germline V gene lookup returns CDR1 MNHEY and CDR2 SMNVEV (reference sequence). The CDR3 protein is CASSFRGGVQETQYF. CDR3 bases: TGTGCCAGCAGTTTTAGAGGGGGCGTCCAAGAGACCCAGTACTTC.

CDR3 in DNA: TGTGCCAGCAGCTCGAGGACAGGAGCCTACGAGCAGTACTTC. Residues: CASSSRTGAYEQYF. The J gene is TRBJ2-7, the V gene TRBV5-4; 7 bases are a match to TRBD1. The CDR3 runs 14 residues. The junction had 5 bases not matched to a gene; V was cut back by 3 bases and J by 2 bases. CDR1 SGHNT and CDR2 YYREEE come from the germline V gene (reference sequence).

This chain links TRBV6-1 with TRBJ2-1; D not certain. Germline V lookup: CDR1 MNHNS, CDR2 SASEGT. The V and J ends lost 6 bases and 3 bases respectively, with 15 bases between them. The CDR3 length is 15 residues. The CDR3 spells CASSESPPVYNEQFF. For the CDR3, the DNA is TGTGCCAGCAGCGAATCCCCCCCAGTCTACAATGAGCAGTTCTTC.

The CDR3 DNA is TGCGCCAGCAGAGGATCCTACGAGCAGTACTTC. Residues: CASRGSYEQYF. The gene calls are TRBV5-1 and TRBJ2-7; D call uncertain. This CDR3 is 11 amino acids long. V lost 5 bases, J lost 1 base, and 4 bases lay in between. The germline V gene has CDR1 SGHRS and CDR2 YFSETQ.

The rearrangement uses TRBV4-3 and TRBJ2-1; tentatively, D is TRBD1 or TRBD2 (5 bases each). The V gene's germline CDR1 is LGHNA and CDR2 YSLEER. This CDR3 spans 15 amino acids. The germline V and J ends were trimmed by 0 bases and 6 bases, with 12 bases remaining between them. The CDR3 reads CASSQENIGGNEQFF. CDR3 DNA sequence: TGCGCCAGCAGCCAAGAAAATATTGGGGGCAATGAGCAGTTCTTC.